This T cell receptor (beta chain) is from a study of blood T cells in healthy people across ages. For the second PCR, which ran for roughly 6 to 12 cycles, a sample-barcoded 5' primer and a J-beta primer mix were used. Each CDR3 protein is one row after TCRdb ran MiXCR on the 5' RACE reads. The table includes 1.8 million or so distinct CDR3 sequences, about 39% detected once. Looked up from germline, CDR1 is MRHNA and CDR2 is SNTAGT. The CDR3 is 16 residues long. With 5 bases removed from V and 2 bases from J, the gap between germline ends came to 17 bases. This clonotype came up once. The material sequenced was blood. The chain employs TRBV6-4 and TRBJ2-3; a possible D gene is TRBD2 (6 bases). This TCR derives from a human donor in good health. CDR3 coding DNA: TGTGCCAGCAGTTTCCCAGCGGGCCGAAACACAGATACGCAGTATTTT. The encoded protein is CASSFPAGRNTDTQYF.